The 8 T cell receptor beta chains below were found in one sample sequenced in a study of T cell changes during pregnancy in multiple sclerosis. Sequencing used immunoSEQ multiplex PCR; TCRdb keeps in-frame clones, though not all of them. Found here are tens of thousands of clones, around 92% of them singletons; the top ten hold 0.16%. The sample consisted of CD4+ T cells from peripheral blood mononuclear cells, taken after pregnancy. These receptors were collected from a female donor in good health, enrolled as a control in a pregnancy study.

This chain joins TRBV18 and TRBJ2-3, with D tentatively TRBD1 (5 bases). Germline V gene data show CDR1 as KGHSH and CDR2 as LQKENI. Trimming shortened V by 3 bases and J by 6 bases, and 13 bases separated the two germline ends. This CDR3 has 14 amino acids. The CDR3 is CASSPPGLEDTQYF. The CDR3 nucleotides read TGTGCCAGCTCACCCCCAGGGTTGGAGGATACGCAGTATTTT.

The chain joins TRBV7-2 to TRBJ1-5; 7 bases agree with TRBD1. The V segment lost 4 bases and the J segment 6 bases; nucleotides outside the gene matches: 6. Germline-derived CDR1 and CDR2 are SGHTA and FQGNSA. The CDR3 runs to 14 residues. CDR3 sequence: CASSYRDSVQPQHF. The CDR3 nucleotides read TGTGCCAGCAGCTATCGGGACAGTGTTCAGCCCCAGCATTTT.

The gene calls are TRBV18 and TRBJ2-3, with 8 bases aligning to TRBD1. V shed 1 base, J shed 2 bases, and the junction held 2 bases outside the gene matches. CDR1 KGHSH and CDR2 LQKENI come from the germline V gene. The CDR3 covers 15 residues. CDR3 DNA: TGTGCCAGCTCACCACGGACAGGGCCCACAGATACGCAGTATTTT. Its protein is CASSPRTGPTDTQYF.

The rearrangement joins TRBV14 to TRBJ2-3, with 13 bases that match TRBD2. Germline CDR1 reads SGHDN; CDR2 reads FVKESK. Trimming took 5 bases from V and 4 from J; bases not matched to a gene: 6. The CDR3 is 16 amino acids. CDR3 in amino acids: CASSGRTSGGADTQYF. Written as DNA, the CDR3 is TGTGCCAGCAGCGGTCGGACTAGCGGGGGAGCAGATACGCAGTATTTT.

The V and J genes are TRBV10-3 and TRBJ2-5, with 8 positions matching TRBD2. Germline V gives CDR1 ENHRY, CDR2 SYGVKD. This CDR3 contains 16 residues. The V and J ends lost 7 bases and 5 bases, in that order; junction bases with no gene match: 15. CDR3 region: CAIKSAPGLGEETQYF. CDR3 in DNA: TGTGCCATCAAATCGGCCCCGGGACTAGGAGAGGAGACCCAGTACTTC.

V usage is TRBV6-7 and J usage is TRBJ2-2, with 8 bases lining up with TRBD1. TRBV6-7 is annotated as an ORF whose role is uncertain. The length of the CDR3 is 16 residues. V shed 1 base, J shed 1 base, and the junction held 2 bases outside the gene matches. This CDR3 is CASSYYTGGNTGELFF. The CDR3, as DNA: TGTGCCAGCAGTTACTATACAGGGGGGAACACCGGGGAGCTGTTTTTT.

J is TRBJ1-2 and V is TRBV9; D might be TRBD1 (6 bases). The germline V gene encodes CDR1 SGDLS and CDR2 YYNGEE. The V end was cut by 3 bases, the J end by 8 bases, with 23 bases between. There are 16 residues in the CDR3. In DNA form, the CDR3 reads TGTGCCAGCAGCGCCGGGGGGGGCAGGGAGAGTCCGGGCTACACCTTC. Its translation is CASSAGGGRESPGYTF.

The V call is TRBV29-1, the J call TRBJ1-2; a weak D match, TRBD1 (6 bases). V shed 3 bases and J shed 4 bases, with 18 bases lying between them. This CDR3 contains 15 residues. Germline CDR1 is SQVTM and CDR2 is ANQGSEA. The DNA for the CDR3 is TGCAGCGTTGACCCTGCGGGGGGCGTAGGCTATGGCTACACCTTC. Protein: CSVDPAGGVGYGYTF.